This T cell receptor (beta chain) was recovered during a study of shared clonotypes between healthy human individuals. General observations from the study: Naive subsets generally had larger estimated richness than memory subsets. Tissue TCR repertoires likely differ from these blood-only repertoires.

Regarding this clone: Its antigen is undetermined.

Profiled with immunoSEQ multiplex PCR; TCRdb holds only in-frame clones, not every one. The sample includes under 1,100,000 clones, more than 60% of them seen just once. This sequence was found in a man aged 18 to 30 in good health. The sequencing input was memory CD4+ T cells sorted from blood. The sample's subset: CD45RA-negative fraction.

CDR3 sequence: CASSLGTSVYNEQFF. The CDR3 DNA reads as TGTGCCAGCAGCTTGGGGACTAGCGTCTACAATGAGCAGTTCTTC. This chain uses TRBV5-4 with TRBJ2-1, with 9 bases that match TRBD2. The V and J ends lost 0 bases and 3 bases, in that order; junction bases with no gene match: 1. The CDR3 has 15 residues. CDR1 and CDR2 from the germline V gene are SGHNT and YYREEE (reference sequence).